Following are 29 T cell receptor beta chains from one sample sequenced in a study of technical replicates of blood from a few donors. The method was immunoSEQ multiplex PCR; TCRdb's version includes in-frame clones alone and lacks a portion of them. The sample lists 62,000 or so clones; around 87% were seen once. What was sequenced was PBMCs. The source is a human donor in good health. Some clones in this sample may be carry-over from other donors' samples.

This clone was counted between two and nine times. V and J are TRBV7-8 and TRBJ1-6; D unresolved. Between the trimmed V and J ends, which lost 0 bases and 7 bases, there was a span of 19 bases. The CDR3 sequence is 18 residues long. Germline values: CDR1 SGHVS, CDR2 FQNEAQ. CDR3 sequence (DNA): TGTGCCAGCAGCTTAGCGCGGCTTGGCGCACGCGGGAATTCACCCCTCCACTTT. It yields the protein CASSLARLGARGNSPLHF.

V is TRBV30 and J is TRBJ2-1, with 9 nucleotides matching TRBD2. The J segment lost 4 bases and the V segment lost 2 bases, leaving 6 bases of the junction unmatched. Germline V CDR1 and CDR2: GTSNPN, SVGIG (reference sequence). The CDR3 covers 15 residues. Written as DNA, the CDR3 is TGTGCCTGGAGTATGGGACTAGCAGCGTACAATGAGCAGTTCTTC. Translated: CAWSMGLAAYNEQFF.

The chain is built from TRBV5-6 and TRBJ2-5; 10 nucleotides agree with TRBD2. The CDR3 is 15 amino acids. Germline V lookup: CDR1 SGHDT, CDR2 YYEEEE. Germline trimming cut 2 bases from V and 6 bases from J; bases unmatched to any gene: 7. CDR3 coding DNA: TGTGCCAGCAGCTTATCTAGCGGGAGCGGAAAGACCCAGTACTTC. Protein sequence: CASSLSSGSGKTQYF.

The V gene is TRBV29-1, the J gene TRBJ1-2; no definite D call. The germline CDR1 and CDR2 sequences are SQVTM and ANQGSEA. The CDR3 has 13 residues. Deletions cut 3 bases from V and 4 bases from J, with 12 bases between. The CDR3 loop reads CSVDLASPYGYTF. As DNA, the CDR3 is TGCAGCGTTGATTTGGCATCACCCTATGGCTACACCTTC.

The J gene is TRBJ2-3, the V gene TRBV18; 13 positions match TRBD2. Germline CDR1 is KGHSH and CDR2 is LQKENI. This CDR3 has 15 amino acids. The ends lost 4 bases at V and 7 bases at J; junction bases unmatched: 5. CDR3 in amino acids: CASSQLAGGPYTQYF. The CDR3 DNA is TGTGCCAGCTCACAACTAGCGGGGGGGCCGTATACGCAGTATTTT.

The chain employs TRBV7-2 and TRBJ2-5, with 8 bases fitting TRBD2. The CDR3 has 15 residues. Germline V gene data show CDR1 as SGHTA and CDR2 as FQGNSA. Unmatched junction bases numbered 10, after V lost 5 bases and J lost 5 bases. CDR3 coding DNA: TGTGCCAGCAGCAAGCGGACGGGGGGGCGGGAGACCCAGTACTTC. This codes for CASSKRTGGRETQYF.

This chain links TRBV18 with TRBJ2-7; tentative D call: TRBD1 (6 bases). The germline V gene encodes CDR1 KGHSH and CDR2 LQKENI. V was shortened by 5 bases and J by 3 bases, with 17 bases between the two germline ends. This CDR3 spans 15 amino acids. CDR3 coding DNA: TGTGCCAGCTCAGGAGACCCGGGACACCTCTACGAGCAGTACTTC. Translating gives CASSGDPGHLYEQYF.

The CDR3 coding sequence is TGTGCCAGCAGCCAAGAGGTCGGCATGGCTAGCGGGAGTGATACGCAGTATTTT. This encodes CASSQEVGMASGSDTQYF. The J gene is TRBJ2-3, the V gene TRBV4-2; 10 nucleotides line up with TRBD2. CDR3 length: 18 amino acids. The V segment lost 0 bases and the J segment 6 bases; nucleotides outside the gene matches: 12. CDR1 is LGHNA and CDR2 is YNFKEQ in the germline V gene.

CDR3 residues: CASSRRGGQGATGANVLTF. In DNA, the CDR3 is TGTGCCAGCAGCCGACGCGGAGGACAGGGGGCGACTGGGGCCAACGTCCTGACTTTC. The V gene is TRBV7-9, the J gene TRBJ2-6; 11 bases align to TRBD1. From germline, CDR1 is SEHNR and CDR2 FQNEAQ (reference sequence). CDR3 length: 19 amino acids. Germline trimming cut 5 bases from V and 2 bases from J; bases unmatched to any gene: 11.

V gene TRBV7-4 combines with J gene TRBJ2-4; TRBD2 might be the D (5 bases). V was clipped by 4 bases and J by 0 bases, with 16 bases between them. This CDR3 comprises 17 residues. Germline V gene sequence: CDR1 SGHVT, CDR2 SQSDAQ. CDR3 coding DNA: TGTGCCAGCAGCTGCCGGTCGGACGGGATAGCCAAAAACATTCAGTACTTC. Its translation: CASSCRSDGIAKNIQYF.

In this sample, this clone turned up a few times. CDR3 sequence: CASSPRLAVNTGELFF. CDR3 sequence (DNA): TGTGCCAGCAGCCCTCGACTAGCGGTGAACACCGGGGAGCTGTTTTTT. This chain joins TRBV9 and TRBJ2-2; 9 nucleotides align to TRBD2. The V gene end was trimmed by 4 bases and the J gene end by 1 base; junction bases not matched to a gene: 5. Germline CDR1 and CDR2: SGDLS and YYNGEE. The CDR3 totals 16 residues.

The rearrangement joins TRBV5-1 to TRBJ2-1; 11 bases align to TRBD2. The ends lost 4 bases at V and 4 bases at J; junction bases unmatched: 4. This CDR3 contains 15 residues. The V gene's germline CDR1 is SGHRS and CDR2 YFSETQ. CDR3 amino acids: CASSPGLAVYNEQFF. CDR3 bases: TGCGCCAGCAGCCCGGGACTAGCGGTTTACAATGAGCAGTTCTTC.

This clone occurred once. CDR3 nucleotide sequence: TGTGCCAGCAGCTTAGCCAGGGATCAGCCCCAGCATTTT. Translation gives CASSLARDQPQHF. This chain joins TRBV7-8 and TRBJ1-5; tentative D call: TRBD1 (5 bases). The CDR3 runs to 13 residues. V was pared by 0 bases and J by 5 bases, with 5 bases between. Germline CDR1 and CDR2: SGHVS and FQNEAQ.

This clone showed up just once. In DNA form, the CDR3 reads TGTGCCATCAGTGAGGGAGAGAATCAGCCCCAGCATTTT. Protein sequence: CAISEGENQPQHF. The genes are TRBV10-3 and TRBJ1-5; D not certain. The germline V and J ends were trimmed by 2 bases and 4 bases, with 6 bases remaining between them. The germline V gene has CDR1 ENHRY and CDR2 SYGVKD. The CDR3 is made up of 13 amino acids.

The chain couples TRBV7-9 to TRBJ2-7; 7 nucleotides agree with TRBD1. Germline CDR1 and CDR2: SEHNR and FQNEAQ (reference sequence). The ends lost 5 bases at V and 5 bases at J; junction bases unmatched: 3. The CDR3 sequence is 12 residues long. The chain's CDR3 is CASSVTGDEQYF. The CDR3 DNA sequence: TGTGCCAGCAGCGTAACAGGGGACGAGCAGTACTTC.

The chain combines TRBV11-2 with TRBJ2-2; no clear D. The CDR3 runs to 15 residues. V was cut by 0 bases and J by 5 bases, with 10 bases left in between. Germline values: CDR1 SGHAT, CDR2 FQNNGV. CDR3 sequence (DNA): TGTGCCAGCAGCTTAGATCCATCCGGGACCGGGGAGCTGTTTTTT. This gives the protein CASSLDPSGTGELFF.

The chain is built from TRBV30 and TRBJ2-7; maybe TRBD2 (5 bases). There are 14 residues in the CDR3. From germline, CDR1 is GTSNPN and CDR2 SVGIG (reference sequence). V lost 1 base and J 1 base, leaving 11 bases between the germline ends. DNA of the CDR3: TGTGCCTGGAGTGACGGCACGGGATCCTACGAGCAGTACTTC. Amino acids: CAWSDGTGSYEQYF.

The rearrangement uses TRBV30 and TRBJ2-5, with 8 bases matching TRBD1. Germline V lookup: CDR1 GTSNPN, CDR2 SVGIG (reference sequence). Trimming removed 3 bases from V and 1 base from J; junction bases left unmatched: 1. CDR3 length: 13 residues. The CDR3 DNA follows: TGTGCCTGGAGGACAGGGGCCCAAGAGACCCAGTACTTC. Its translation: CAWRTGAQETQYF.

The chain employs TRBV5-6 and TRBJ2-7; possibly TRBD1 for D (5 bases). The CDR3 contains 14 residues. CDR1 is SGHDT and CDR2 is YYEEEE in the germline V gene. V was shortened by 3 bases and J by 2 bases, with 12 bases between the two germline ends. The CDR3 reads CASSYPQVAYEQYF. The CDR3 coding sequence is TGTGCCAGCAGCTACCCACAGGTAGCCTACGAGCAGTACTTC.

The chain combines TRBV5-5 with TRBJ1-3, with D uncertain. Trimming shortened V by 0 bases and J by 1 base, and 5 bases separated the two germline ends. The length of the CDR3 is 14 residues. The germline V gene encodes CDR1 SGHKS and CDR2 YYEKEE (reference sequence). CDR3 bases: TGTGCCAGCAGCTTGGGAGTATCTGGAAACACCATATATTTT. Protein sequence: CASSLGVSGNTIYF.

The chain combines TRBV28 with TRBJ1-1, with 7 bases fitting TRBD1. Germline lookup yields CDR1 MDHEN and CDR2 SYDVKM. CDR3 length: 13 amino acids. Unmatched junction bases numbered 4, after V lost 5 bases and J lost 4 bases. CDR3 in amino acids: CASSLPGGTEAFF. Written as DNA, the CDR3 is TGTGCCAGCAGTCTCCCAGGGGGCACTGAAGCTTTCTTT.

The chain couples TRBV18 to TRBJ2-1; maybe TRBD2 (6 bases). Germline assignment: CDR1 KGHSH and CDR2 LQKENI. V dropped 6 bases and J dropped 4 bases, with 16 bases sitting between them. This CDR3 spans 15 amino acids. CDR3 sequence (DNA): TGTGCCAGCTCCCTAGGCAGCGGGCCGTACAATGAGCAGTTCTTC. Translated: CASSLGSGPYNEQFF.

The CDR3 DNA follows: TGTGCCAGTACTCCGGGACAGGCGTATTCACCCCTCCACTTT. This translates into CASTPGQAYSPLHF. The chain couples TRBV19 to TRBJ1-6, with 8 positions matching TRBD1. The germline CDR1 and CDR2 sequences are LNHDA and SQIVND (reference sequence). This CDR3 has 14 amino acids. The V gene end was trimmed by 7 bases and the J gene end by 8 bases; junction bases not matched to a gene: 7.

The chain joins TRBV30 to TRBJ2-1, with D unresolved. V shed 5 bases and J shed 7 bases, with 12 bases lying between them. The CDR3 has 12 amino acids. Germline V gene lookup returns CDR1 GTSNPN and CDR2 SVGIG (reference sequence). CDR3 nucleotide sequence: TGTGCCTGGGCCGGTCTCCGGAATGAGCAGTTCTTC. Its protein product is CAWAGLRNEQFF.

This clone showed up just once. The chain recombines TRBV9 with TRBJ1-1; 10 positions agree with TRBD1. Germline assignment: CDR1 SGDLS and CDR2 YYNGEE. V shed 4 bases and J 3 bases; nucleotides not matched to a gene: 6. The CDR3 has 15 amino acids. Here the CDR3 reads CASSKRGTGDTEAFF. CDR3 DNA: TGTGCCAGCAGCAAAAGAGGGACAGGGGACACTGAAGCTTTCTTT.

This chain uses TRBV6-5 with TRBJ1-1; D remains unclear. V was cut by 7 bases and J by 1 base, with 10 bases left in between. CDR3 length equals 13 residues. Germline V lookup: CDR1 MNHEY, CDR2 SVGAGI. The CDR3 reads CASNRDGNTEAFF. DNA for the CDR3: TGTGCCAGCAACCGGGATGGGAACACTGAAGCTTTCTTT.

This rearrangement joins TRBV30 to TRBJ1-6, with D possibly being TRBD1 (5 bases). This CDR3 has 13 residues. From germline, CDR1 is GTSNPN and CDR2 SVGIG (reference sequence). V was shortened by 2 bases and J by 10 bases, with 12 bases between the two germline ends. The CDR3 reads CAWSIQGGSPLHF. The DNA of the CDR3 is TGTGCCTGGAGTATTCAGGGTGGGTCACCCCTCCACTTT.

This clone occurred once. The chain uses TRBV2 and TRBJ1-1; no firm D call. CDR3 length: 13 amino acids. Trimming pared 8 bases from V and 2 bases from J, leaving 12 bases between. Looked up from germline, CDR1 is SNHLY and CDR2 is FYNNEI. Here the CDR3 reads CASHGQTNTEAFF. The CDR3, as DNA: TGTGCCAGCCATGGTCAGACAAACACTGAAGCTTTCTTT.

The CDR3 reads CASSDPDRGNYGYTF. Here the CDR3 DNA reads TGTGCCAGCAGTGACCCGGACAGGGGCAACTATGGCTACACCTTC. The chain carries TRBV6-4 and TRBJ1-2, with 9 bases aligning to TRBD1. The CDR3 loop spans 15 amino acids. Germline CDR1 reads MRHNA; CDR2 reads SNTAGT. The V and J ends lost 2 bases and 2 bases, in that order; junction bases with no gene match: 3.